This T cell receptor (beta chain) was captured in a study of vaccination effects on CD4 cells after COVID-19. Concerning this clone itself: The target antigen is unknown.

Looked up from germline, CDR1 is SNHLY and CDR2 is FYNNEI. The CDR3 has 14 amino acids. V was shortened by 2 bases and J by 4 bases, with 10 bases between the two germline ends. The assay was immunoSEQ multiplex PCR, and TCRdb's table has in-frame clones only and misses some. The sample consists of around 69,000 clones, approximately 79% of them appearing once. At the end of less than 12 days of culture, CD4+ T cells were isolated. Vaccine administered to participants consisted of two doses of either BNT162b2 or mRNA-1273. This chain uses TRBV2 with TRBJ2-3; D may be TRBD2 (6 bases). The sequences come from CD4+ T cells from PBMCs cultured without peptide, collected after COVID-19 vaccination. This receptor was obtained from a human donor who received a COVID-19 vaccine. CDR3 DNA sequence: TGTGCCAGCAGTGAATTGGAGGGTTCAGATACGCAGTATTTT. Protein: CASSELEGSDTQYF.